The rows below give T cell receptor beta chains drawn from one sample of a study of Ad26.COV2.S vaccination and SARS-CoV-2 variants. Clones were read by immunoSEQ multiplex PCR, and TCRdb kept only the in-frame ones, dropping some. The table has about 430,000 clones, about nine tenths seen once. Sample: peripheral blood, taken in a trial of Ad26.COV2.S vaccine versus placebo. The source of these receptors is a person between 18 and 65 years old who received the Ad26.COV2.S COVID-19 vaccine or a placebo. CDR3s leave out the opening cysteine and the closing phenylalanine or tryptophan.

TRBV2 ASSVHRGGSANEKLF
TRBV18 ASSPGANTEAF
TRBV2 ASSRFSGGGSYEQY
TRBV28 ASSSAGARTEAF
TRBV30 AWGAPGQGGYEQY
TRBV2 ASSESLNYGYT
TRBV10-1 ASNQDSSTDTQY
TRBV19 ASSMYRVTEAF
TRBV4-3 ASSQVVGWANSPLH
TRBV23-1 ASSQSGPQY
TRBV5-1 ASSSPSGNLYNEQF
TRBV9 ASSVDLVPYNEQF
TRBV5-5 ASSPGREGFTGELF
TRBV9 ASSVGGTLYNEQF
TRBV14 ASSQVSGIGSPLH
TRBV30 AYDRSATNEKLF
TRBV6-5 ASSTTGNSYNEQF
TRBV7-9 ASSPLSEQF
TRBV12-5 ASGLGGLYNEQF
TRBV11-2 AIERGRAFAF
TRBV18 ASSPPERPDTQY
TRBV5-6 ASSSGQAHSGANVLT
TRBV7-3 ASSSAAGDYGYT
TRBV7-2 ASSLDSGKGNEQF
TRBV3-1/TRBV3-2 ASSQVDSGNTIY
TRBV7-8 ASSALGNAEQY
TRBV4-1 ASSQGGQIYGYT
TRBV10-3 AISGPGGFEQY
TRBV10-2 ASTLGTGVNQPQH
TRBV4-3 ASSQDEVGYNEQF
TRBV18 ASSPPASGTGGDTQY
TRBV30 AWSAMGQVSTDTQY
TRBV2 ASSPVAGTPGMF
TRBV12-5 ASAPVRYEQY
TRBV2 ASSETRDTEAF
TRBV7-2 ASSPSPENEQY
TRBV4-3 ASSPGENSPLH
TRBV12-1 ASSFEVLSYEQY
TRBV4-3 ASSPGLAGHTGELF
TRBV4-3 ASSQVIGQGFHTEAF
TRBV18 ASSPLGIQSNQPQH
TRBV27 ASSPRGRELYEQY